What follows are 9 T cell receptor beta chains derived from one specimen sequenced in a study of blood T cell repertoires in COVID-19. Measured with immunoSEQ multiplex PCR; TCRdb has only the in-frame clones, and not every one. The top ten clones hold 25% to 30% of a sample with about 25,000 clones, roughly 89% of them seen once. Sequencing was done on a sample of peripheral blood. Every receptor here comes from a man in his sixties or seventies with COVID-19, enrolled during active disease.

The V gene is TRBV5-1, the J gene TRBJ2-7; TRBD2 agrees at 7 bases. Germline loops: CDR1 SGHRS, CDR2 YFSETQ. V dropped 0 bases and J dropped 0; count of bases not matched to a gene: 6. The CDR3 has 16 residues. For the CDR3, the DNA is TGCGCCAGCAGCTTGGAAGGGCGGGGGATCTCCTACGAGCAGTACTTC. Translating gives CASSLEGRGISYEQYF.

This clone was counted between two and nine times. V usage is TRBV19 and J usage is TRBJ2-1; a weak D match, TRBD2 (6 bases). V gave up 3 bases and J gave up 7 bases, with 16 bases separating them. The CDR3 is 15 amino acids. Germline assignment: CDR1 LNHDA and CDR2 SQIVND (reference sequence). Here the CDR3 DNA reads TGTGCCAGTAGTATGGACTACTACAGGCCAAATGAGCAGTTCTTC. As protein: CASSMDYYRPNEQFF.

This sequence joins TRBV4-2 and TRBJ2-1; 11 bases map to TRBD2. CDR3 size: 15 residues. Germline V lookup: CDR1 LGHNA, CDR2 YNFKEQ. J was trimmed by 4 bases and V by 6 bases; bases with no gene match: 5. CDR3 nucleotide sequence: TGTGCCAGCAGGCCAGGGACTAGCGGATACAATGAGCAGTTCTTC. Translation: CASRPGTSGYNEQFF.

The chain has TRBV7-9 and TRBJ2-5; D remains ambiguous. Germline V gene data show CDR1 as SEHNR and CDR2 as FQNEAQ (reference sequence). The CDR3 is 13 amino acids. Trimming left V 4 bases short and J 1 base short, with 7 bases between. CDR3 sequence: CASSYSIQETQYF. The CDR3 coding sequence is TGTGCCAGCAGCTATAGCATCCAAGAGACCCAGTACTTC.

The chain employs TRBV11-2 and TRBJ2-7, with D possibly matching TRBD2 (5 bases). CDR3 length: 15 residues. V gave up 2 bases and J gave up 5 bases, with 16 bases separating them. Germline V lookup: CDR1 SGHAT, CDR2 FQNNGV. The CDR3 loop reads CASSLIIEGWHEQYF. The CDR3 DNA is TGTGCCAGCAGCTTAATTATTGAGGGATGGCACGAGCAGTACTTC.

The V gene is TRBV4-1, the J gene TRBJ1-3; D is unclear. There are 15 residues in the CDR3. CDR1 is MGHRA, CDR2 YSYEKL, per germline. Trimming pared 0 bases from V and 1 base from J, leaving 7 bases between. Here the CDR3 DNA reads TGCGCCAGCAGCCAAGATACAGTATCTGGAAACACCATATATTTT. Its protein product is CASSQDTVSGNTIYF.

This clone occurred once. Written as DNA, the CDR3 is TGCGCCAGCAGCGCGGGACAGGGAAACTATGGCTACACCTTC. It specifies CASSAGQGNYGYTF. This chain joins TRBV5-1 and TRBJ1-2; 9 bases are shared with TRBD1. Germline V lookup: CDR1 SGHRS, CDR2 YFSETQ. The V segment lost 4 bases and the J segment 2 bases; nucleotides outside the gene matches: 3. This CDR3 is built from 14 residues.

J is TRBJ2-3 and V is TRBV27, with TRBD2 matching over 15 bases. Germline lookup yields CDR1 MNHEY and CDR2 SMNVEV (reference sequence). CDR3 length: 18 amino acids. The junction had 6 bases not matched to a gene; V was cut back by 5 bases and J by 0 bases. DNA of the CDR3: TGTGCCAGCAGTCCCGGACTAGCGGGGGGGACTAGCACAGATACGCAGTATTTT. This translates into CASSPGLAGGTSTDTQYF.

This sequence joins TRBV30 and TRBJ2-2; 13 bases are a match to TRBD2. J gave up 0 bases and V 3 bases, and 1 base lay outside the gene matches. Germline lookup yields CDR1 GTSNPN and CDR2 SVGIG (reference sequence). The CDR3 length is 16 residues. The CDR3 is CAWRTSGRPNTGELFF. The CDR3 nucleotides read TGTGCCTGGAGGACTAGCGGGAGGCCGAACACCGGGGAGCTGTTTTTT.